Each of the 19 T cell receptor beta chains below was sequenced from the same sample in a study of cytomegalovirus exposure and HLA in healthy donors. The primer mix had 60 Vbeta and 13 Jbeta primers. Measured with immunoSEQ multiplex PCR; TCRdb has only the in-frame clones, and not every one. The sample has 95,000 to 150,000 clones; around 73% are singletons. The sequencing input was PBMCs. Source of these receptors: a man aged 25 to 45 in good health and CMV-seropositive.

Only a few counts were recorded for this clone. The J gene is TRBJ2-1, the V gene TRBV6-5; 10 nucleotides align to TRBD2. The ends lost 5 bases at V and 5 bases at J; junction bases unmatched: 6. The germline CDR1 and CDR2 sequences are MNHEY and SVGAGI. This CDR3 has 15 residues. The CDR3 nucleotides are TGTGCCAGCAGTCCCCGGGGACTAGCGAACAATGAGCAGTTCTTC. Protein sequence: CASSPRGLANNEQFF.

This sequence joins TRBV6-5 and TRBJ2-1; 7 nucleotides align to TRBD2. The CDR3 covers 16 residues. CDR1 and CDR2 from the germline V gene are MNHEY and SVGAGI. V lost 2 bases and J lost 7; bases outside the gene matches: 11. The CDR3 sequence is CASSYGGGELGNEQFF. The CDR3 DNA reads as TGTGCCAGCAGTTACGGGGGAGGGGAATTAGGAAATGAGCAGTTCTTC.

The chain employs TRBV4-1 and TRBJ2-2, with TRBD1 matching 8 bases. V lost 3 bases and J lost 0; bases outside the gene matches: 3. The CDR3 length is 16 residues. In germline, CDR1 is MGHRA, CDR2 YSYEKL. CDR3 in DNA: TGCGCCAGCAGCCACCCGGACAGGGCGAACACCGGGGAGCTGTTTTTT. Its translation is CASSHPDRANTGELFF.

This sequence joins TRBV14 and TRBJ2-1; 9 bases are shared with TRBD2. The CDR3 has 14 amino acids. The trim removed 8 bases at V and 7 bases at J, leaving 9 bases unmatched. Germline CDR1 SGHDN, CDR2 FVKESK. The CDR3 DNA reads as TGTGCCAGCGGCCGGGCGGGAGGGCCGAATGAGCAGTTCTTC. It is translated as CASGRAGGPNEQFF. Drawing the rest from reference TRBV14 and TRBJ2-1, the complete variable domain is EAGVTQFPSHSVIEKGQTVTLRCDPISGHDNLYWYRRVMGKEIKFLLHFVKESKQDESGMPNNRFLAERTGGTYSTLKVQPAELEDSGVYFCASGRAGGPNEQFFGPGTRLTVL.

The chain joins TRBV9 to TRBJ2-7; tentative D call: TRBD1 (6 bases). V lost 3 bases and J 5 bases, leaving 15 bases between the germline ends. CDR1 and CDR2 from the germline V gene are SGDLS and YYNGEE. This CDR3 comprises 14 residues. CDR3 sequence reads: CASSGRLNRDEQYF. For the CDR3, the DNA is TGTGCCAGCAGCGGACGATTAAACAGGGACGAGCAGTACTTC.

V usage is TRBV6-1 and J usage is TRBJ2-7; D not resolved. The CDR3 is made up of 13 amino acids. V gave up 4 bases and J gave up 5 bases, with 12 bases separating them. Per germline, CDR1 MNHNS and CDR2 SASEGT. The DNA of the CDR3 is TGTGCCAGCAGTGGAATTAGCAACGACGAGCAGTACTTC. This sequence encodes CASSGISNDEQYF.

The CDR3 bases are TGTGCCAGCAGCGTCCTTAGCGGGATCGACAACAATGAGCAGTTCTTC. Amino acid sequence: CASSVLSGIDNNEQFF. The gene calls are TRBV9 and TRBJ2-1, with 8 bases lining up with TRBD2. The ends lost 2 bases at V and 5 bases at J; junction bases unmatched: 9. The germline V gene has CDR1 SGDLS and CDR2 YYNGEE. The CDR3 consists of 16 residues.

The V gene is TRBV30, the J gene TRBJ1-1, with TRBD1 matching 7 bases. This CDR3 contains 16 residues. V lost 4 bases and J lost 4; bases outside the gene matches: 15. CDR1 and CDR2 from the germline V gene are GTSNPN and SVGIG (reference sequence). In nucleotides, the CDR3 is TGTGCCTGGACCCCCCGGCGGGGACAGATAACCACTGAAGCTTTCTTT. The encoded protein is CAWTPRRGQITTEAFF.

Remarks on this clone: Other DNA variants within this sample encode the same CDR3. V usage is TRBV5-4 and J usage is TRBJ1-3, with D perhaps TRBD1 (5 bases). Germline V gives CDR1 SGHNT, CDR2 YYREEE (reference sequence). The V end was cut by 1 base, the J end by 7 bases, with 12 bases between. This CDR3 comprises 14 residues. The CDR3 is CASSLRGTGNTIYF. The CDR3 coding sequence is TGTGCCAGCAGCTTGAGGGGCACCGGGAACACCATATATTTT.

The V and J genes are TRBV7-6 and TRBJ2-1; D remains unclear. V was cut by 5 bases and J by 4 bases, with 9 bases left in between. Germline CDR1 reads SGHVS; CDR2 reads FNYEAQ. CDR3 length: 13 amino acids. The DNA of the CDR3 is TGTGCCAGCAGCGCCGGTACGTACAATGAGCAGTTCTTC. Translation: CASSAGTYNEQFF.

This clone was recorded a few times. The chain couples TRBV5-4 to TRBJ2-7; 9 bases line up with TRBD2. The CDR3 covers 15 residues. In germline, CDR1 is SGHNT, CDR2 YYREEE (reference sequence). The J segment lost 4 bases and the V segment lost 4 bases, leaving 9 bases of the junction unmatched. The CDR3 spells CASSPDGGRVYEQYF. As DNA, the CDR3 is TGTGCCAGCAGCCCCGACGGCGGGAGGGTATACGAGCAGTACTTC.

V and J are TRBV11-2 and TRBJ2-1; 11 nucleotides line up with TRBD2. J was trimmed by 6 bases and V by 6 bases; bases with no gene match: 19. Germline lookup yields CDR1 SGHAT and CDR2 FQNNGV. CDR3 size: 19 residues. The CDR3 region is CASRARTSGRVTRRNEQFF. Here the CDR3 DNA reads TGTGCCAGCAGGGCGAGAACTAGCGGGAGAGTTACTCGTCGCAATGAGCAGTTCTTC.

The V and J genes are TRBV4-3 and TRBJ2-7; unclear D gene. V was shortened by 0 bases and J by 6 bases, with 24 bases between the two germline ends. The CDR3 extends over 18 amino acids. CDR1 LGHNA and CDR2 YSLEER come from the germline V gene. The CDR3 region is CASSQDLSRPVNKPEQYF. Written as DNA, the CDR3 is TGCGCCAGCAGCCAAGATTTATCCAGGCCCGTGAATAAACCCGAGCAGTACTTC.

The chain carries TRBV5-1 and TRBJ1-2, with 10 bases matching TRBD1. The germline CDR1 and CDR2 sequences are SGHRS and YFSETQ. V was pared by 4 bases and J by 1 base, with 1 base of the junction left unmatched. The CDR3 covers 14 residues. DNA for the CDR3: TGCGCCAGCAGCCGGGACAGGGGTAACTATGGCTACACCTTC. The encoded protein is CASSRDRGNYGYTF. Full variable domain (outside the CDR3, taken from reference TRBV5-1 and TRBJ1-2): KAGVTQTPRYLIKTRGQQVTLSCSPISGHRSVSWYQQTPGQGLQFLFEYFSETQRNKGNFPGRFSGRQFSNSRSEMNVSTLELGDSALYLCASSRDRGNYGYTFGSGTRLTVV.

The rearrangement uses TRBV5-4 and TRBJ2-5, with 11 bases matching TRBD2. The J call may be incorrect, as the DNA end agrees better with TRBJ2-7. Germline V gives CDR1 SGHNT, CDR2 YYREEE (reference sequence). The CDR3 covers 14 residues. The CDR3 DNA follows: TGTGCCAGCAGCTTGCCTAGCGGGAGGAACGAGCAGTACTTC. It encodes CASSLPSGRNEQYF.

The rearrangement links TRBV28 to TRBJ2-3; D uncertain. With 8 bases removed from V and 0 bases from J, the gap between germline ends came to 12 bases. Germline V gene sequence: CDR1 MDHEN, CDR2 SYDVKM. The CDR3 totals 14 residues. CDR3 residues: CASLQSTSTDTQYF. The DNA of the CDR3 is TGTGCCAGCCTCCAATCCACTAGCACAGATACGCAGTATTTT.

The table lists this clone with a few counts. The genes are TRBV7-6 and TRBJ2-7, with 12 bases lining up with TRBD1. The CDR3 totals 16 residues. The V gene end was trimmed by 3 bases and the J gene end by 7 bases; junction bases not matched to a gene: 10. Germline V lookup: CDR1 SGHVS, CDR2 FNYEAQ. The CDR3: CASSLLLGQGAKEQYF. CDR3 nucleotide sequence: TGTGCCAGCAGCTTGCTTCTGGGACAGGGGGCTAAGGAGCAGTACTTC.

This rearrangement joins TRBV5-1 to TRBJ1-4, with D possibly TRBD1 on 6 matching bases. With 1 base removed from V and 0 bases from J, the gap between germline ends came to 10 bases. The CDR3 is 16 residues long. Germline CDR1 is SGHRS and CDR2 is YFSETQ. The DNA of the CDR3 is TGCGCCAGCAGCTTGACAGGGTCCTCAACTAATGAAAAACTGTTTTTT. Translating gives CASSLTGSSTNEKLFF.

The chain employs TRBV7-9 and TRBJ2-1; the match to TRBD1 covers 11 bases. This CDR3 region has 16 residues. Germline V lookup: CDR1 SEHNR, CDR2 FQNEAQ (reference sequence). With 3 bases clipped from V and 8 bases from J, the junction kept 9 bases outside the gene matches. In DNA form, the CDR3 reads TGTGCCAGCAGCTTCTTCCGGGACAGGGGGGATGATGAGCAGTTCTTC. This gives the protein CASSFFRDRGDDEQFF.